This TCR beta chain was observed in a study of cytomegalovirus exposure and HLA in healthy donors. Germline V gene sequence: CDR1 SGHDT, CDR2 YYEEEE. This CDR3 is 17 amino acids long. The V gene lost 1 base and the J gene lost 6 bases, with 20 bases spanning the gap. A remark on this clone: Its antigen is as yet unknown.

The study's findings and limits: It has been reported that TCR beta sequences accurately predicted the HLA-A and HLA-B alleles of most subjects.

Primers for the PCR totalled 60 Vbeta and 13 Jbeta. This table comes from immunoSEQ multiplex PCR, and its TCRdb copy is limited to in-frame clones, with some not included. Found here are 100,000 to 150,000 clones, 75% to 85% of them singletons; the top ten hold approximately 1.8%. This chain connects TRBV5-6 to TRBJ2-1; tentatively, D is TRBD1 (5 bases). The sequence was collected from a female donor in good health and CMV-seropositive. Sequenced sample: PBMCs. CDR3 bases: TGTGCCAGCAGCTTGATTGATTTGGGCAGGGTAGCCAATGAGCAGTTCTTC. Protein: CASSLIDLGRVANEQFF.